The 32 T cell receptor beta chains reported below all come from one sample, sequenced in a study of T cells after yellow fever vaccination. A single record per CDR3 protein comes from TCRdb applying MiXCR to the 5' RACE reads. The data hold roughly 65,000 distinct CDR3 sequences, with roughly 6% observed a single time. The source was CD4+ T cells sorted from PBMCs, collected roughly 14 days after the first yellow fever vaccination. The receptors shown here come from a man aged 18 to 29 who received the YFV17D yellow fever vaccine.

The chain joins TRBV6-2 or TRBV6-3 to TRBJ1-2; D is uncertain. This CDR3 is built from 13 residues. CDR1 and CDR2 (germline): MNHEY, SVGEGT. V was clipped by 7 bases and J by 0 bases, with 9 bases between them. CDR3 DNA: TGTGCCAGCACCGTCCCAGCTAACTATGGCTACACCTTC. This codes for CASTVPANYGYTF.

This clonotype was detected ten times or more. The rearrangement links TRBV5-1 to TRBJ1-1, with D uncertain. This CDR3 is 15 amino acids long. Trimming removed 0 bases at V and 2 bases at J, with 11 bases between. Germline lookup yields CDR1 SGHRS and CDR2 YFSETQ. This CDR3 reads CASSLGSYRNTEAFF. The CDR3 bases are TGCGCCAGCAGCTTGGGGAGCTACCGTAACACTGAAGCTTTCTTT.

This clonotype was seen many times. The V gene is TRBV5-1, the J gene TRBJ1-4; perhaps TRBD1 as D (5 bases). Trimming pared 2 bases from V and 0 bases from J, leaving 5 bases between. The CDR3 runs 14 residues. CDR1 is SGHRS, CDR2 YFSETQ, per germline. CDR3 sequence (DNA): TGCGCCAGCAGCTTACAGGCAACTAATGAAAAACTGTTTTTT. This sequence encodes CASSLQATNEKLFF.

As regards this clonotype: At one end, the junction sequence differs from germline, possibly due to a read error. CDR3: CASSRQGARGNTMYF. The CDR3, as DNA: TGTGCCAGCAGCAGACAGGGGGCTCGTGGGAACACCATGTATTTT. This chain uses TRBV14 with TRBJ1-3; 10 bases are shared with TRBD1. The length of the CDR3 is 15 residues. Germline CDR1 SGHDN, CDR2 FVKESK.

The sample holds many counts of this clonotype. The chain links TRBV4-2 to TRBJ2-7; a weak D match, TRBD2 (5 bases). The V end was cut by 0 bases, the J end by 3 bases, with 9 bases between. This CDR3 has 14 residues. Germline CDR1 is LGHNA and CDR2 is YNFKEQ. The CDR3: CASSQESAGYEQYV. In nucleotides, the CDR3 is TGTGCCAGCAGCCAAGAGAGTGCGGGCTACGAGCAGTACGTC.

The chain links TRBV7-2 to TRBJ1-3, with 9 bases lining up with TRBD1. Germline V gene lookup returns CDR1 SGHTA and CDR2 FQGNSA. Trimming removed 1 base from V and 2 bases from J; junction bases left unmatched: 6. The CDR3 is 17 amino acids. The CDR3 nucleotides are TGTGCCAGCAGCTTAGTCACGACAGGGGGAACTGGAAACACCATATATTTT. This gives the protein CASSLVTTGGTGNTIYF.

This clonotype has ten or more counts. The V call is TRBV12-3 or TRBV12-4, the J call TRBJ1-2; TRBD1 might be the D (5 bases). This CDR3 has 14 amino acids. V lost 7 bases and J 3 bases, leaving 15 bases between the germline ends. For the CDR3, the DNA is TGTGCCAGCACCCCGGACACGAGCTACTATGGCTACACCTTC. This gives the protein CASTPDTSYYGYTF.

This clonotype was recorded once. At one of its ends the junction is not consistent with the germline gene, which may arise from a read error. V is TRBV20-1 and J is TRBJ2-2; 11 bases are shared with TRBD2. CDR3 size: 17 residues. Germline V gene lookup returns CDR1 DFQATT and CDR2 SNEGSKA (reference sequence). This CDR3 reads CCARDRRLAGSAGELFF. In nucleotides, the CDR3 is TGCTGTGCTAGAGATCGGAGACTAGCGGGGAGCGCGGGGGAGCTGTTTTTT.

This clonotype was seen ten or more times. The rearrangement links TRBV18 to TRBJ1-6, with D possibly TRBD1 on 6 matching bases. Germline lookup yields CDR1 KGHSH and CDR2 LQKENI. The ends were cut back, 6 bases at V and 10 bases at J, with 13 bases in the middle. The CDR3 totals 13 residues. As DNA, the CDR3 is TGTGCCAGCTCTTCGAGGGGGGGCTCACCCCTCCACTTT. Translation: CASSSRGGSPLHF.

This clonotype occurred many times. The chain carries TRBV9 and TRBJ2-3; possible D gene TRBD2, 7 bases. V gave up 6 bases and J gave up 2 bases, with 13 bases separating them. Germline V lookup: CDR1 SGDLS, CDR2 YYNGEE. CDR3 length: 14 residues. In nucleotides, the CDR3 is TGTGCCAGCATGCGGGGGCCCCTCACAGATACGCAGTATTTT. Translated, it gives CASMRGPLTDTQYF.

There are many counts of this clonotype. V gene TRBV19 combines with J gene TRBJ2-3; a weak D match, TRBD1 (6 bases). This CDR3 has 17 amino acids. From germline, CDR1 is LNHDA and CDR2 SQIVND (reference sequence). Trimming took 4 bases from V and 6 from J, leaving 23 bases between them. As DNA, the CDR3 is TGTGCCAGTAGTAGACCGTCCACAGGGTGGACGGGGGATACGCAGTATTTT. This encodes CASSRPSTGWTGDTQYF.

This clonotype has at least ten counts. The gene calls are TRBV7-8 and TRBJ1-1, with a possible D match to TRBD1 (5 bases). Germline V gene lookup returns CDR1 SGHVS and CDR2 FQNEAQ. The ends were cut back, 5 bases at V and 6 bases at J, with 16 bases in the middle. The CDR3 extends over 14 amino acids. CDR3 nucleotide sequence: TGTGCCAGCAGCCCCCACCGGGACCCTCCTGAAGCTTTCTTT. Protein sequence: CASSPHRDPPEAFF.

This clonotype occurred many times. V gene TRBV29-1 combines with J gene TRBJ1-1; 8 bases map to TRBD1. V gave up 7 bases and J gave up 0 bases; unmatched junction bases: 10. The length of the CDR3 is 15 residues. The germline V gene has CDR1 SQVTM and CDR2 ANQGSEA. Here the CDR3 reads CSAVPTGALNTEAFF. CDR3 coding DNA: TGCAGCGCCGTCCCGACAGGGGCCTTGAACACTGAAGCTTTCTTT. The full variable domain, with the rest looked up from reference TRBV29-1 and TRBJ1-1, is SAVISQKPSRDICQRGTSLTIQCQVDSQVTMMFWYRQQPGQSLTLIATANQGSEATYESGFVIDKFPISRPNLTFSTLTVSNMSPEDSSIYLCSAVPTGALNTEAFFGQGTRLTVV.

This clonotype was recorded at least ten times. J is TRBJ2-4 and V is TRBV5-1; D not resolved. This CDR3 contains 15 residues. Germline CDR1 is SGHRS and CDR2 is YFSETQ. Trimming took 4 bases from V and 4 from J, leaving 15 bases between them. The CDR3 sequence: CASSPIRSFKNIQYF. Written as DNA, the CDR3 is TGCGCCAGCAGCCCCATTAGGTCGTTTAAAAACATTCAGTACTTC.

This clonotype was counted at least ten times. The CDR3 bases are TGTGCCAGCAACGGGCGCTACCTGAAAGAGACCCAGTACTTC. It encodes CASNGRYLKETQYF. The J gene is TRBJ2-5, the V gene TRBV7-9, with D unresolved. Germline-derived CDR1 and CDR2 are SEHNR and FQNEAQ (reference sequence). V lost 7 bases, J lost 3 bases, and 15 bases lay in between. This CDR3 is 14 amino acids long.

This clonotype was picked up many times. The rearrangement uses TRBV7-2 and TRBJ2-3; perhaps TRBD1 as D (5 bases). V lost 4 bases, J lost 7 bases, and 15 bases lay in between. This CDR3 comprises 14 residues. The V gene's germline CDR1 is SGHTA and CDR2 FQGNSA. The CDR3 region has the DNA TGTGCCAGCAGCTCCCGACAGCCGGACAATACGCAGTATTTT. Translated: CASSSRQPDNTQYF.

This clonotype was detected ten times or more. V is TRBV3-1 and J is TRBJ2-5; 7 bases map to TRBD2. CDR3 length: 17 residues. The germline gives CDR1 LGHDT, CDR2 YNNKEL (reference sequence). After removal of 1 base from V and 4 bases from J, the junction contained 12 bases not matched to a gene. The CDR3: CASSQGRAQGGRETQYF. CDR3 coding DNA: TGTGCCAGCAGCCAAGGTAGAGCCCAGGGCGGGAGAGAGACCCAGTACTTC.

This clonotype was recorded at least ten times. This chain links TRBV6-6 with TRBJ2-5, with D uncertain. This CDR3 has 13 amino acids. Germline V gene data show CDR1 as MNHNY and CDR2 as SVGAGI (reference sequence). V dropped 0 bases and J dropped 4 bases, with 6 bases sitting between them. The DNA of the CDR3 is TGTGCCAGCAGTTACTCCCGTCGAGAGACCCAGTACTTC. Translating it yields CASSYSRRETQYF.

The chain uses TRBV3-1 and TRBJ2-3; D not certain. This CDR3 is built from 14 residues. Trimming pared 0 bases from V and 2 bases from J, leaving 6 bases between. Germline V lookup: CDR1 LGHDT, CDR2 YNNKEL (reference sequence). CDR3: CASSQDPVTDTQYF. The CDR3 DNA reads TGTGCCAGCAGCCAAGATCCGGTCACAGATACGCAGTATTTT.

This clonotype was recorded many times. This chain links TRBV10-3 with TRBJ1-6; possibly TRBD1 for D (5 bases). V lost 1 base to trimming and J lost 9 bases, with 10 bases between them. CDR3 length: 14 residues. Germline-derived CDR1 and CDR2 are ENHRY and SYGVKD. CDR3 residues: CAISEWQGSSPLHF. The CDR3 coding sequence is TGTGCCATCAGTGAGTGGCAGGGATCTTCACCCCTCCACTTT.

This clonotype was seen at least ten times. As DNA, the CDR3 is TGTGCCAGCAGTTACCGATGGACAGGTCGGGGAATCACAGATACGCAGTATTTT. It is translated as CASSYRWTGRGITDTQYF. The chain combines TRBV6-2 or TRBV6-3 with TRBJ2-3, with 7 bases matching TRBD1. The CDR3 contains 18 residues. The germline V gene encodes CDR1 MNHEY and CDR2 SVGEGT. J gave up 2 bases and V 2 bases, and 13 bases lay outside the gene matches.

The table lists this clonotype with many counts. The J gene is TRBJ1-2, the V gene TRBV29-1; no firm D call. The germline CDR1 and CDR2 sequences are SQVTM and ANQGSEA. This CDR3 spans 12 amino acids. The V end lost 3 bases, the J end lost 2 bases, and 7 bases lay between the germline ends. The CDR3 region is CSVEDGNYGYTF. In DNA, the CDR3 is TGCAGCGTTGAGGACGGGAACTATGGCTACACCTTC.

The table lists this clonotype with many counts. The rearrangement joins TRBV6-5 to TRBJ1-2; D call uncertain. V dropped 2 bases and J dropped 4 bases, with 11 bases sitting between them. This CDR3 is 14 amino acids long. Germline loops: CDR1 MNHEY, CDR2 SVGAGI. The CDR3 sequence is CASSYEEIGYGYTF. The CDR3 nucleotides read TGTGCCAGCAGTTACGAGGAAATTGGCTATGGCTACACCTTC.

Ten or more counts support this clonotype. Sequence at one end of the junction differs from germline and may be a read error. V gene TRBV20-1 combines with J gene TRBJ2-3; 12 nucleotides agree with TRBD2. Germline loops: CDR1 DFQATT, CDR2 SNEGSKA (reference sequence). The CDR3 loop spans 15 amino acids. The CDR3 DNA reads as TGCAGTGCTCCACTAGCGGGGGGCAGCAGAGATACGCAGTATTTT. Translated: CSAPLAGGSRDTQYF.

This clonotype was counted at least ten times. The rearrangement uses TRBV5-4 and TRBJ2-5, with TRBD1 identical over 7 bases. Germline values: CDR1 SGHNT, CDR2 YYREEE (reference sequence). V lost 4 bases, J lost 2 bases, and 5 bases stayed unmatched. The CDR3 runs 14 residues. The CDR3 protein is CASSTGQTQETQYF. CDR3 DNA: TGTGCCAGCAGCACGGGACAGACGCAAGAGACCCAGTACTTC.

The table lists this clonotype with many counts. The V call is TRBV7-2, the J call TRBJ1-1; the match to TRBD1 covers 9 bases. The CDR3 consists of 14 residues. The V segment lost 4 bases and the J segment 4 bases; nucleotides outside the gene matches: 4. CDR1 and CDR2 (germline): SGHTA, FQGNSA. In nucleotides, the CDR3 is TGTGCCAGCAGCTCAACAGGGGGCCTCACTGAAGCTTTCTTT. Its protein is CASSSTGGLTEAFF.

This clonotype was detected ten times or more. The chain joins TRBV12-3 or TRBV12-4 to TRBJ1-2; TRBD1 matches at 7 bases. V gave up 9 bases and J gave up 4 bases; unmatched junction bases: 11. CDR3 length: 14 amino acids. CDR3 in amino acids: CASSGTALGYGYTF. The DNA for the CDR3 is TGTGCCAGTTCCGGGACAGCTCTTGGCTATGGCTACACCTTC.

This clonotype appeared many times. The rearrangement links TRBV7-9 to TRBJ1-6; D is ambiguous. Germline lookup yields CDR1 SEHNR and CDR2 FQNEAQ (reference sequence). This CDR3 has 15 amino acids. V gave up 6 bases and J gave up 0 bases, with 9 bases separating them. The CDR3 region is CASRPSSSYNSPLHF. CDR3 DNA: TGTGCCAGCAGGCCGAGTAGCTCCTATAATTCACCCCTCCACTTT.

This clonotype has only a few counts. The J gene is TRBJ1-1, the V gene TRBV5-4; 7 positions agree with TRBD1. Germline assignment: CDR1 SGHNT and CDR2 YYREEE (reference sequence). There are 13 residues in the CDR3. Trimming at V came to 7 bases and at J to 2 bases, leaving 5 bases not matched to a gene. As DNA, the CDR3 is TGTGCCAGCGGAAACAGGGGCAACACTGAAGCTTTCTTT. It is translated as CASGNRGNTEAFF. The full variable domain, in which reference TRBV5-4 and TRBJ1-1 provide the parts outside the CDR3, is ETGVTQSPTHLIKTRGQQVTLRCSSQSGHNTVSWYQQALGQGPQFIFQYYREEENGRGNFPPRFSGLQFPNYSSELNVNALELDDSALYLCASGNRGNTEAFFGQGTRLTVV.

This clonotype has at least ten counts. The V gene is TRBV24-1, the J gene TRBJ1-5; 9 bases are shared with TRBD1. Germline-derived CDR1 and CDR2 are KGHDR and SFDVKD. This CDR3 contains 16 residues. V trimming: 4 bases; J trimming: 1 base; junction bases outside the gene matches: 4. The CDR3 nucleotides are TGTGCCACCAGTGAGGGACAGGGAGGGAGCAATCAGCCCCAGCATTTT. It codes for CATSEGQGGSNQPQHF.

This clonotype was counted at least ten times. The chain carries TRBV28 and TRBJ1-1; possibly TRBD1 for D (6 bases). Germline V gene sequence: CDR1 MDHEN, CDR2 SYDVKM. This CDR3 contains 12 residues. V lost 7 bases and J 8 bases, leaving 14 bases between the germline ends. For the CDR3, the DNA is TGTGCCAGCATCTCACCGGGGGGCGAAGCTTTCTTT. This gives the protein CASISPGGEAFF. Combining the CDR3 with reference TRBV28 and TRBJ1-1 gives the whole variable domain DVKVTQSSRYLVKRTGEKVFLECVQDMDHENMFWYRQDPGLGLRLIYFSYDVKMKEKGDIPEGYSVSREKKERFSLILESASTNQTSMYLCASISPGGEAFFGQGTRLTVV.

This clonotype has ten or more counts. J is TRBJ1-6 and V is TRBV7-2; a possible D gene is TRBD1 (6 bases). The CDR3 has 16 residues. V lost 1 base and J 9 bases, leaving 16 bases between the germline ends. The germline V gene has CDR1 SGHTA and CDR2 FQGNSA. This chain's CDR3 is CASSLEGGGHFSPLHF. Written as DNA, the CDR3 is TGTGCCAGCAGCTTAGAAGGGGGGGGGCATTTTTCACCCCTCCACTTT.